The 22 T cell receptor beta chains below come from one sample, sequenced in a study of radiation and T cells in renal cell carcinoma. Treatment indicated: treatment-naive control, cytoreductive nephrectomy. The assay was immunoSEQ multiplex PCR, and TCRdb's table has in-frame clones only and misses some. The sample shows some 16,000 clones, around 60% of them seen only once. The sample in question was tumor tissue, obtained from a patient whose treatment was nephrectomy without radiotherapy. The receptors were gathered from a man in his forties or fifties with renal cell carcinoma.

The chain joins TRBV9 to TRBJ2-3; TRBD1 is a possible D gene (5 bases). V lost 0 bases, J lost 4 bases, and 9 bases lay in between. Germline-derived CDR1 and CDR2 are SGDLS and YYNGEE. The CDR3 is made up of 14 amino acids. As DNA, the CDR3 is TGTGCCAGCAGCGTAGTTGCAGGGCCAGATACGCAGTATTTT. Its translation: CASSVVAGPDTQYF.

By sample share, this clone is large. The chain has TRBV6-1 and TRBJ1-5; TRBD1 matches at 9 bases. The trim removed 3 bases at V and 2 bases at J, leaving 2 bases unmatched. The CDR3 loop spans 15 amino acids. Germline CDR1 reads MNHNS; CDR2 reads SASEGT. CDR3 DNA sequence: TGTGCCAGCAGTGACTGGACAGGGGGCAATCAGCCCCAGCATTTT. Its translation: CASSDWTGGNQPQHF.

The chain couples TRBV27 to TRBJ1-1, with D unclear. This CDR3 comprises 12 residues. Trimming cost V 3 bases and J 4 bases, with 6 bases left between them. The germline CDR1 and CDR2 sequences are MNHEY and SMNVEV (reference sequence). CDR3 loop: CASSFLGTEAFF. The CDR3 nucleotides read TGTGCCAGCAGTTTCCTAGGCACTGAAGCTTTCTTT.

V is TRBV6-1 and J is TRBJ2-1, with a weak D call TRBD2 (6 bases). V lost 3 bases and J lost 1, with 7 bases in between. The germline V gene has CDR1 MNHNS and CDR2 SASEGT. The CDR3 length is 14 residues. CDR3 DNA sequence: TGTGCCAGCAGTGACCGGGGGTCCTACAATGAGCAGTTCTTC. Its protein is CASSDRGSYNEQFF.

At least ten counts were recorded for this clone. The V gene is TRBV14, the J gene TRBJ2-5; 10 bases align to TRBD1. V shed 6 bases, J shed 6 bases, and the junction held 4 bases outside the gene matches. CDR1 SGHDN and CDR2 FVKESK come from the germline V gene. The CDR3 is 13 residues long. The CDR3 region has the DNA TGTGCCAGCAGTCGGACAGGGGGGAAGACCCAGTACTTC. Translating it yields CASSRTGGKTQYF.

The rearrangement links TRBV5-5 to TRBJ1-6; D call uncertain. The V gene's germline CDR1 is SGHKS and CDR2 YYEKEE (reference sequence). Trimming removed 1 base at V and 0 bases at J, with 8 bases between. The CDR3 totals 16 residues. The CDR3 loop reads CASSLFFPSYNSPLHF. The DNA for the CDR3 is TGTGCCAGCAGCTTGTTTTTCCCCTCCTATAATTCACCCCTCCACTTT.

This clone occurred a few times. The V call is TRBV5-1, the J call TRBJ2-1, with TRBD2 identical over 8 bases. From germline, CDR1 is SGHRS and CDR2 YFSETQ. V shed 3 bases and J 10 bases; nucleotides not matched to a gene: 9. The CDR3 consists of 14 residues. Written as DNA, the CDR3 is TGCGCCAGCAGCTCGGGACTAGGAGGTCGGGAGCAGTTCTTC. Residues: CASSSGLGGREQFF.

V usage is TRBV7-8 and J usage is TRBJ1-1; 10 nucleotides match TRBD1. Germline V gene lookup returns CDR1 SGHVS and CDR2 FQNEAQ. Trimming at V came to 3 bases and at J to 1 base, leaving 2 bases not matched to a gene. The CDR3 contains 15 residues. CDR3 sequence reads: CASSLTGGGNTEAFF. CDR3 DNA: TGTGCCAGCAGCTTGACAGGGGGCGGGAACACTGAAGCTTTCTTT. The complete variable domain, with remaining parts taken from reference TRBV7-8 and TRBJ1-1, reads GAGVSQSPRYKVAKRGQDVALRCDPISGHVSLFWYQQALGQGPEFLTYFQNEAQLDKSGLPSDRFFAERPEGSVSTLKIQRTQQEDSAVYLCASSLTGGGNTEAFFGQGTRLTVV.

The CDR3 protein is CASSFLAGQSYNEQFF. The CDR3 DNA reads as TGTGCCAGCAGCTTCTTAGCGGGGCAGTCCTACAATGAGCAGTTCTTC. The chain combines TRBV7-2 with TRBJ2-1, with 8 nucleotides matching TRBD2. V shed 3 bases, J shed 1 base, and the junction held 5 bases outside the gene matches. The CDR3 totals 16 residues. Germline CDR1 is SGHTA and CDR2 is FQGNSA.

This clone was seen a handful of times. This chain joins TRBV28 and TRBJ2-6; the match to TRBD1 covers 7 bases. The germline CDR1 and CDR2 sequences are MDHEN and SYDVKM. The CDR3 length is 15 residues. Trimming at V came to 5 bases and at J to 1 base, leaving 2 bases not matched to a gene. The CDR3 spells CASSPGGSGANVLTF. The CDR3 DNA is TGTGCCAGCAGTCCAGGGGGATCTGGGGCCAACGTCCTGACTTTC.

This sequence joins TRBV10-3 and TRBJ1-5; unclear D gene. In germline, CDR1 is ENHRY, CDR2 SYGVKD. V lost 2 bases and J 3 bases, leaving 5 bases between the germline ends. The CDR3 has 13 amino acids. CDR3 in amino acids: CAISESPNQPQHF. The CDR3, as DNA: TGTGCCATCAGTGAGAGCCCCAATCAGCCCCAGCATTTT.

The rearrangement joins TRBV10-3 to TRBJ1-5, with 8 bases lining up with TRBD1. Trimming removed 2 bases from V and 0 bases from J; junction bases left unmatched: 12. In germline, CDR1 is ENHRY, CDR2 SYGVKD. The length of the CDR3 is 19 residues. The DNA for the CDR3 is TGTGCCATCAGTGAGGGCCGGGGGACAGGAAGTCATAGCAATCAGCCCCAGCATTTT. Protein sequence: CAISEGRGTGSHSNQPQHF.

CDR3 amino acids: CASSYSGAYEQYF. CDR3 DNA: TGTGCCAGCAGTTACTCCGGTGCCTACGAGCAGTACTTC. V and J are TRBV6-5 and TRBJ2-7; D not certain. Trimming stripped 0 bases from V and 2 bases from J, with 5 bases between. Germline V gives CDR1 MNHEY, CDR2 SVGAGI. This CDR3 is 13 amino acids long.

This sequence joins TRBV2 and TRBJ1-1, with D possibly matching TRBD1 (6 bases). Germline assignment: CDR1 SNHLY and CDR2 FYNNEI. Trimming removed 7 bases from V and 1 base from J, with 10 bases in between. The CDR3 contains 13 residues. This CDR3 reads CASMGGANTEAFF. The CDR3 nucleotides read TGTGCCAGCATGGGGGGCGCGAACACTGAAGCTTTCTTT.

Note on this clone: A junction end diverges from the germline sequence, so it may reflect a read error. The genes are TRBV10-3 and TRBJ2-7; tentatively, D is TRBD1 (6 bases). Per germline, CDR1 ENHRY and CDR2 SYGVKD. The CDR3 is 15 residues long. The CDR3 here is CASSFVPGQTYEQYF. The CDR3, as DNA: TGTGCCAGCAGTTTCGTACCGGGACAAACCTACGAGCAGTACTTC.

This clone showed up just a few times. The rearrangement joins TRBV5-1 to TRBJ1-5, with D hard to call. Looked up from germline, CDR1 is SGHRS and CDR2 is YFSETQ. This CDR3 contains 15 residues. Trimming took 0 bases from V and 2 from J, leaving 9 bases between them. The CDR3 DNA reads as TGCGCCAGCAGCTTGGAGCCCGGAGGCAATCAGCCCCAGCATTTT. Translating it yields CASSLEPGGNQPQHF.

This sequence joins TRBV15 and TRBJ2-2, with unresolved D. V gave up 0 bases and J gave up 0 bases, with 5 bases separating them. The CDR3 is 15 amino acids. Looked up from germline, CDR1 is LNHNV and CDR2 is YYDKDF (reference sequence). The chain's CDR3 is CATSRDGANTGELFF. The CDR3 nucleotides are TGTGCCACCAGCAGAGACGGAGCGAACACCGGGGAGCTGTTTTTT.

This chain joins TRBV28 and TRBJ2-6; D unclear. With 6 bases removed from V and 0 bases from J, the gap between germline ends came to 6 bases. Looked up from germline, CDR1 is MDHEN and CDR2 is SYDVKM. The CDR3 loop spans 14 amino acids. The CDR3 nucleotides are TGTGCCAGCAGCCAACTCTCTGGGGCCAACGTCCTGACTTTC. This codes for CASSQLSGANVLTF.

This sequence joins TRBV6-5 and TRBJ1-1, with D hard to call. In germline, CDR1 is MNHEY, CDR2 SVGAGI. The CDR3 sequence is 14 residues long. The germline V and J ends were trimmed by 2 bases and 0 bases, with 7 bases remaining between them. This chain's CDR3 is CASSYQEMNTEAFF. DNA for the CDR3: TGTGCCAGCAGTTACCAGGAGATGAACACTGAAGCTTTCTTT.

CDR3 nucleotides: TGTGCCAGCAGTTACGAGGCGGGAGCCCATTACAATGAGCAGTTCTTC. Translation: CASSYEAGAHYNEQFF. J is TRBJ2-1 and V is TRBV6-5; TRBD2 matches at 7 bases. With V trimmed by 2 bases and J by 4 bases, 8 bases remained unmatched. The CDR3 consists of 16 residues. Germline CDR1 and CDR2: MNHEY and SVGAGI.

This clone was detected only a few times. V is TRBV27 and J is TRBJ2-1; D call uncertain. From germline, CDR1 is MNHEY and CDR2 SMNVEV (reference sequence). This CDR3 comprises 13 residues. Trimming stripped 3 bases from V and 0 bases from J, with 3 bases between. CDR3 loop: CASSLGSYNEQFF. CDR3 DNA: TGTGCCAGCAGTTTGGGCTCCTACAATGAGCAGTTCTTC.

In its sample, this clone ranks as large (0.1 to 1%). The rearrangement uses TRBV7-9 and TRBJ2-2; TRBD1 might be the D (6 bases). Germline values: CDR1 SEHNR, CDR2 FQNEAQ (reference sequence). The CDR3 consists of 17 residues. V lost 5 bases and J lost 5, with 21 bases in between. The CDR3 loop is CASSVAPGRGSTGELFF. The CDR3 DNA reads TGTGCCAGCAGCGTTGCTCCGGGCAGGGGATCGACCGGGGAGCTGTTTTTT.